A single sample is the source of the 10 T cell receptor beta chains below, sequenced in a study of OX40 agonist ivuxolimab in advanced cancers. Library preparation employed the immunoSEQ multiplex PCR assay. The table comes from immuneACCESS by way of TCRdb, which keeps in-frame sequences with V and J called. Part of the clones is missing from these tables; in studies checked, under half for an unresolved V gene and the rest for unknown reasons. This sample lists just over 30,000 clones; around 87% were detected once. The ten largest clones represent roughly 25% of the sample. The material sequenced was CD4+ or CD8+ T cells sorted from blood, taken in a trial of the OX40 agonist ivuxolimab. The receptors derive from an adult with an advanced solid tumor such as melanoma, head and neck, liver or kidney cancer.

The V and J genes are TRBV27 and TRBJ2-1, with D possibly called TRBD1 or TRBD2 (5 bases each). This CDR3 is 16 amino acids long. V lost 5 bases and J lost 6, with 20 bases in between. Germline V gene data show CDR1 as MNHEY and CDR2 as SMNVEV (reference sequence). CDR3 DNA sequence: TGTGCCAGCAGTGCTTCCGGGACGCGGCCGTTCAATGAGCAGTTCTTC. Translating gives CASSASGTRPFNEQFF.

The chain carries TRBV5-1 and TRBJ2-2; TRBD1 matches at 7 bases. CDR3 length: 15 amino acids. The germline V gene has CDR1 SGHRS and CDR2 YFSETQ. J lost 3 bases, V lost 2 bases, and 4 bases had no gene match. CDR3 amino acids: CASSFITGDTGELFF. The CDR3 DNA follows: TGCGCCAGCAGCTTTATCACAGGGGACACCGGGGAGCTGTTTTTT.

The chain employs TRBV6-6 and TRBJ2-1, with a tentative D call TRBD1 (5 bases). Trimming removed 4 bases at V and 7 bases at J, with 20 bases between. The CDR3 is 16 amino acids. Germline loops: CDR1 MNHNY, CDR2 SVGAGI (reference sequence). In nucleotides, the CDR3 is TGTGCCAGCAGTTGGGATTCACCCAGGGCGCGGAATGAGCAGTTCTTC. Its translation: CASSWDSPRARNEQFF.

This sequence joins TRBV19 and TRBJ2-1; 8 nucleotides agree with TRBD2. After removal of 3 bases from V and 7 bases from J, the junction contained 8 bases not matched to a gene. Germline CDR1 is LNHDA and CDR2 is SQIVND (reference sequence). The CDR3 length is 15 residues. The CDR3 sequence: CASSILGLASNEQFF. The CDR3 coding sequence is TGTGCCAGTAGTATTCTCGGACTAGCCTCGAATGAGCAGTTCTTC. Variable domain in full (rest from reference TRBV19 and TRBJ2-1): DGGITQSPKYLFRKEGQNVTLSCEQNLNHDAMYWYRQDPGQGLRLIYYSQIVNDFQKGDIAEGYSVSREKKESFPLTVTSAQKNPTAFYLCASSILGLASNEQFFGPGTRLTVL.

V usage is TRBV7-2 and J usage is TRBJ1-5, with unresolved D. Germline loops: CDR1 SGHTA, CDR2 FQGNSA. The CDR3 length is 15 residues. Trimming shortened V by 2 bases and J by 6 bases, and 14 bases separated the two germline ends. CDR3 residues: CASSLLGSGGQPQHF. In nucleotides, the CDR3 is TGTGCCAGCAGCTTATTAGGTTCGGGCGGTCAGCCCCAGCATTTT. The whole variable domain, remainder taken from reference TRBV7-2 and TRBJ1-5, is GAGVSQSPSNKVTEKGKDVELRCDPISGHTALYWYRQSLGQGLEFLIYFQGNSAPDKSGLPSDRFSAERTGGSVSTLTIQRTQQEDSAVYLCASSLLGSGGQPQHFGDGTRLSIL.

The V gene is TRBV28, the J gene TRBJ1-5; D gene unclear. The CDR3 covers 14 residues. Trimming shortened V by 6 bases and J by 7 bases, and 16 bases separated the two germline ends. Germline assignment: CDR1 MDHEN and CDR2 SYDVKM. CDR3 protein: CASSFERAVQPQHF. The CDR3 DNA reads as TGTGCCAGCAGCTTCGAGAGGGCAGTCCAGCCCCAGCATTTT.

The chain carries TRBV6-1 and TRBJ2-1, with D unclear. Germline-derived CDR1 and CDR2 are MNHNS and SASEGT. CDR3 length: 16 amino acids. V lost 2 bases and J lost 9, with 20 bases in between. The CDR3 is CASSETKGIAWGEQFF. The CDR3 nucleotides read TGTGCCAGCAGTGAAACAAAGGGAATAGCTTGGGGTGAGCAGTTCTTC.

The chain carries TRBV18 and TRBJ2-2, with TRBD1 matching over 8 bases. Losses at the gene ends were 4 bases for V and 0 bases for J; bases not matched to a gene: 7. Germline-derived CDR1 and CDR2 are KGHSH and LQKENI. The CDR3 totals 17 residues. CDR3 sequence: CASSRQPGQANTGELFF. The CDR3 region has the DNA TGTGCCAGCTCACGCCAGCCGGGACAGGCGAACACCGGGGAGCTGTTTTTT.

The genes are TRBV6-6 and TRBJ2-1; TRBD2 agrees at 7 bases. V lost 6 bases to trimming and J lost 5 bases; unmatched junction nucleotides: 10. The germline V gene encodes CDR1 MNHNY and CDR2 SVGAGI (reference sequence). This CDR3 is built from 15 residues. The CDR3, as DNA: TGTGCCAGCAGCCTAAGGGCGGGAGCGAACAATGAGCAGTTCTTC. It specifies CASSLRAGANNEQFF.

J is TRBJ2-2 and V is TRBV28, with D maybe TRBD1 (7 bases). CDR1 MDHEN and CDR2 SYDVKM come from the germline V gene. V gave up 3 bases and J gave up 6 bases, with 17 bases separating them. The length of the CDR3 is 16 residues. CDR3 DNA: TGTGCCAGCAGTTTCCTGGCAGGGGGGTTGTCCGGGGAGCTGTTTTTT. Amino acids: CASSFLAGGLSGELFF.